A selection of T cell receptor beta chains follows, all from one sample in a study of response to subunit inactivated influenza vaccine. TCRdb independently ran MiXCR on the RT-PCR reads; one entry per CDR3 protein. Seen here are roughly 780,000 distinct CDR3 sequences, about 18% observed once, and the top ten hold roughly 10%. This specimen consisted of PBMCs from blood, obtained 4 to 6 days after vaccination. These receptors all stem from a man between 45 and 60 years old who received an inactivated influenza vaccine. Both conserved end residues are part of each CDR3. Fields, in order: D gene, V gene, J gene, clone size, CDR3 DNA, CDR3 protein. D genes are given only for firm matches. Clone size appears in some rows only: once, few, many, or a class for an expanded clone.

-	TRBV20-1	TRBJ2-1	-	TGCAGTGCTAGAGAATGGAGGGACTCCTACAATGAGCAGTTCTTC	CSAREWRDSYNEQFF
-	TRBV6-1	TRBJ1-5	-	TGTGCCAGCAGTGAAGCAAGGGCAGCCGATCAGCCCCAGCATTTT	CASSEARAADQPQHF
TRBD2	TRBV20-1	TRBJ2-3	few	TGCAGTGCTAGAGTATACGTAGCGGGAGCTGTAGATACGCAGTATTTT	CSARVYVAGAVDTQYF
-	TRBV4-2	TRBJ1-3	many	TGTGCCAGCAGCCAAGGATTTAATTTAGTTAGTACTGGAAACACCATATATTTT	CASSQGFNLVSTGNTIYF
TRBD2	TRBV28	TRBJ2-1	-	TGTGCCAGCAGGCCGACTAGCGGGGGGGTAAGTGAGCAGTTCTTC	CASRPTSGGVSEQFF
-	TRBV5-1	TRBJ1-6	-	TGCGCCAGCAGACCTACCGAGTTAGGAAATTCACCCCTCCACTTT	CASRPTELGNSPLHF
-	TRBV6-2/TRBV6-3	TRBJ1-2	few	TGTGCCAGCAGTCCCCTGAGCTATGGCTACACCTTC	CASSPLSYGYTF
TRBD2	TRBV28	TRBJ2-3	many	TGTGCCAGCAGTGTAGCGGGAGGGTATTTTGAGACGCAGTATTTT	CASSVAGGYFETQYF
TRBD2	TRBV29-1	TRBJ2-3	few	TGCAGCCTTCGGGGGTTGACTAGCGGACCCTTTAGCACAGATACGCAGTATTTT	CSLRGLTSGPFSTDTQYF
-	TRBV12-3/TRBV12-4	TRBJ2-5	-	TGTGCCAGCAGTTTATTTGGGTTAGAGACCCAGTACTTC	CASSLFGLETQYF
TRBD1	TRBV29-1	TRBJ2-2	many	TGCAGCGTTAGACAGGGGGCTAACACCGGGGAGCTGTTTTTT	CSVRQGANTGELFF
-	TRBV4-3	TRBJ2-7	-	TGCGCCAGCAGCCAAGAAGGGGGAGCAGTGCAGTACTTC	CASSQEGGAVQYF
-	TRBV7-2	TRBJ1-2	-	TGTGCCAGCAGCTTAGCCCCCGGGGCTGGCTATGGCTACACCTTC	CASSLAPGAGYGYTF
-	TRBV12-3/TRBV12-4	TRBJ1-6	-	TGTGCCAGCAGTTTGGACAGAGCCTCCTATAATTCACCCCTCCACTTT	CASSLDRASYNSPLHF
-	TRBV4-2	TRBJ2-3	-	TGTGCCAGCAGCCAAGTAGTCGGGGGCTCACCCCTTCCCACAGATACGCAGTATTTT	CASSQVVGGSPLPTDTQYF
-	TRBV4-3	TRBJ2-2	few	TGCGCCAGCAGCCAAGAACCCCGGTCCGGGGAGCTGTTTTTT	CASSQEPRSGELFF
-	TRBV7-6	TRBJ2-3	few	TGTGCCAGCTGCCCTTGGCAGGGCACAGATACGCAGTATTTT	CASCPWQGTDTQYF
TRBD2	TRBV29-1	TRBJ2-5	many	TGCAGCGTAAAACCGGGACTAGCCGTGAGCGGGGAGACCCAGTACTTC	CSVKPGLAVSGETQYF
-	TRBV5-1	TRBJ2-1	-	TGCGCCAGCACCGAACTCCACGAGCAGTTCTTC	CASTELHEQFF
-	TRBV11-2	TRBJ1-3	few	TGTGCCAGCAGCTTGGAAGTATTCGGTGGAAACACCATATATTTT	CASSLEVFGGNTIYF
TRBD2	TRBV20-1	TRBJ2-7	few	TGCAGTGCTAGTAGCGGGGAGTGGAACTACGAGCAGTACTTC	CSASSGEWNYEQYF
TRBD2	TRBV12-3/TRBV12-4	TRBJ2-5	few	TGTGCCAGCAGTTTAGGACTAGCGGGGCGGCAAGAGACCCAGTACTTC	CASSLGLAGRQETQYF
TRBD1	TRBV29-1	TRBJ2-5	many	TGCAGCGTTCCGGACAGGGAAGAGACCCAGTACTTC	CSVPDREETQYF
-	TRBV2	TRBJ2-1	-	TGTGCCAGCAGTGAGTGGGACTTCTATGAGCAGTTCTTC	CASSEWDFYEQFF
-	TRBV7-2	TRBJ2-7	-	TGTGCCAGCAGCTTAGATGCTAACAGCTACGAGCAGTACTTC	CASSLDANSYEQYF
TRBD1	TRBV11-2	TRBJ2-3	-	TGTGCCAGCTACGGACAGGGGACGCCCACAGATACGCAGTATTTT	CASYGQGTPTDTQYF
-	TRBV4-3	TRBJ2-3	-	TGCGCCAGCAGCCAAGATTTGTCGGGGTTTGTTTATGGGACAGATACGCAGTATTTT	CASSQDLSGFVYGTDTQYF
-	TRBV5-1	TRBJ1-1	few	TGCGCCAGCAGCCGCGGCGGGGGTCGGGGTACTGAAGCTTTCTTT	CASSRGGGRGTEAFF
-	TRBV4-2	TRBJ2-2	few	TGTGCCAGCAGCCAACCGCTAGCTCGAGGGGAGCTGTTTTTT	CASSQPLARGELFF
TRBD1	TRBV7-9	TRBJ2-5	many	TGTGCCAGCAGCACGGGACAGCCAAAAGAGACCCAGTACTTC	CASSTGQPKETQYF
-	TRBV29-1	TRBJ1-2	-	TGCAGCGTTGATGTCGGACTCTATGGCTACACCTTC	CSVDVGLYGYTF
-	TRBV27	TRBJ2-3	few	TGTGCCAGCAGTTTCGGCAGGGTAGGTCGGGCAGATACGCAGTATTTT	CASSFGRVGRADTQYF
-	TRBV6-1	TRBJ1-6	-	TGTGCCAGCAGTGAAGCAGGTAGGGGGGTTGGCTCACCCCTCCACTTT	CASSEAGRGVGSPLHF
TRBD1	TRBV15	TRBJ2-1	few	TGTGCCACCAGCAGAGTAACCGACAGGGGGAATGAGCAGTTCTTC	CATSRVTDRGNEQFF
-	TRBV15	TRBJ2-7	few	TGTGCCACCAGCAGAGAGGTCGGGGTCAGCTACGAGCAGTACTTC	CATSREVGVSYEQYF
TRBD2	TRBV20-1	TRBJ2-7	once	TGCAGTGCCCATAACATAGCGGGTTACTCCTACGAGCAGTACTTC	CSAHNIAGYSYEQYF
TRBD1	TRBV24-1	TRBJ2-3	-	TGTGCCACCAGTGACAGGGACAGGGGCAGATTTGCGACGCAGTATTTT	CATSDRDRGRFATQYF
-	TRBV13	TRBJ2-3	few	TGTGCCAGCAGCCCTTTTAGCGGAAACACAGATACGCAGTATTTT	CASSPFSGNTDTQYF
-	TRBV6-2/TRBV6-3	TRBJ2-1	few	TGTGCCAGCAGTTTCCGCGCGTTCACGGCCAATGAGCAGTTCTTC	CASSFRAFTANEQFF
-	TRBV24-1	TRBJ2-3	few	TGTGCCACCAGTGATACGCGTTCTAGCACAGATACGCAGTATTTT	CATSDTRSSTDTQYF
-	TRBV7-3	TRBJ2-3	-	TGTGCCAGCAGGGCGGACCCTTTAACACCAGATACGCAGTATTTT	CASRADPLTPDTQYF
-	TRBV20-1	TRBJ1-6	few	TGCAGTGCTAGAGATGGCAGGTCGCGCCTCAGAGGCCTCCACTTT	CSARDGRSRLRGLHF
TRBD1	TRBV6-1	TRBJ2-7	-	TGTGCCAGCAACCGAGCGGGACAGGGGGCTCAAGAGCAGTACTTC	CASNRAGQGAQEQYF
-	TRBV20-1	TRBJ2-1	-	TGCAGTGCTGGGCAGGGTCAGAATGAGCAGTTCTTC	CSAGQGQNEQFF
-	TRBV7-3	TRBJ2-1	few	TGTGCCAGCAGCTTACTGGGGGGCATCAACAATGAGCAGTTCTTC	CASSLLGGINNEQFF
-	TRBV30	TRBJ1-1	many	TGTGCCTGGAGTGGACAGGTGGACACTGAAGCTTTCTTT	CAWSGQVDTEAFF
TRBD1	TRBV23-1	TRBJ2-7	-	TGCGCCAGCAGCCTGATTAAGGACAGGGAGGACTACGAGCAGTACTTC	CASSLIKDREDYEQYF
-	TRBV7-9	TRBJ2-2	few	TGTGCCAGCAGCCGACGGGGGAACACCGGGGAGCTGTTTTTT	CASSRRGNTGELFF
-	TRBV5-1	TRBJ1-1	-	TGCGCCAGCAGCGCCCCCGGACGAGACACTGAAGCTTTCTTT	CASSAPGRDTEAFF
-	TRBV20-1	TRBJ2-3	few	TGCAGTGCTAGAGACAGGGACAAATTTACGCAGTATTTT	CSARDRDKFTQYF
TRBD1	TRBV5-6	TRBJ1-1	-	TGTGCCAGCAGCTTGGCCCCGGGACAGTTGAACACTGAAGCTTTCTTT	CASSLAPGQLNTEAFF
TRBD2	TRBV3-1	TRBJ2-5	few	TGTGCCAGCAGCTCAACGACTAGCGGGGGGGTCCAAGAGACCCAGTACTTC	CASSSTTSGGVQETQYF
-	TRBV29-1	TRBJ2-3	many	TGCAGCGTTGGCCTCGACCCTAATACGCAGTATTTT	CSVGLDPNTQYF
-	TRBV7-9	TRBJ2-3	-	TGTGCCAGCTCAAGCCGGCCTTCTACTAGCACAGATACGCAGTATTTT	CASSSRPSTSTDTQYF
TRBD2	TRBV29-1	TRBJ2-7	few	TGCAGCGTAGCCGGGACTAGCGGGAGGAGGGCCTACGAGCAGTACTTC	CSVAGTSGRRAYEQYF
-	TRBV24-1	TRBJ2-1	few	TGTGCCACCAGTGATTGGGCAGGCGGCCAGAACAATGAGCAGTTCTTC	CATSDWAGGQNNEQFF
-	TRBV20-1	TRBJ1-2	few	TGCAGTGCTAGAGAAGTCGGTTACTATGGCTACACCTTC	CSAREVGYYGYTF
-	TRBV5-6	TRBJ1-5	-	TGTGCCAGCAGCTTGGCCTCTTCGGGCAATCAGCCCCAGCATTTT	CASSLASSGNQPQHF
-	TRBV10-3	TRBJ2-1	few	TGTGCCATTACTCCGGGACGGGACAATGAGCAGTTCTTC	CAITPGRDNEQFF
-	TRBV6-2/TRBV6-3	TRBJ1-1	-	TGTGCCAGCAGGATAAACCCTCGACACCCCGGCACTGAAGCTTTCTTT	CASRINPRHPGTEAFF